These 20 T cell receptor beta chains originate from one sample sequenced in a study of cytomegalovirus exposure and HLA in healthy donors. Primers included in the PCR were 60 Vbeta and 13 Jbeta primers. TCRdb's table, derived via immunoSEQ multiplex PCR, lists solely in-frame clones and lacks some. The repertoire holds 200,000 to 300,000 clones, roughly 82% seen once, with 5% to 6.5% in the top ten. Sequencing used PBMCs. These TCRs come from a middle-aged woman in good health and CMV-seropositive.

DNA for the CDR3: TGTGCCAGCAGCACACTCAGCGGGGACAGGGGGCTTGGACCCAACTATGGCTACACCTTC. Encoded protein: CASSTLSGDRGLGPNYGYTF. This sequence joins TRBV5-5 and TRBJ1-2, with 12 bases identical to TRBD1. Per the germline V gene, CDR1 is SGHKS and CDR2 is YYEKEE (reference sequence). CDR3 length: 20 amino acids. Trimming removed 4 bases from V and 2 bases from J; junction bases left unmatched: 18.

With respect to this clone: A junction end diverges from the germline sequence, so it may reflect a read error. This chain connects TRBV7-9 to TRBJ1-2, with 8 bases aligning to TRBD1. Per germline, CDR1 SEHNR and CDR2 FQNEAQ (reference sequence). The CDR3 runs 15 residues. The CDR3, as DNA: TGTTCCAGCAGCTTAGACACCCGGGACAGGCGAGGCTACACCTTC. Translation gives CSSSLDTRDRRGYTF.

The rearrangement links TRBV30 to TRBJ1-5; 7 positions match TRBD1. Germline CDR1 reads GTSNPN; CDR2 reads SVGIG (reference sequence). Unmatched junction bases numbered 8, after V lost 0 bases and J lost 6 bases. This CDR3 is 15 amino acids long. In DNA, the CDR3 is TGTGCCTGGAGTGTATCCCGACAGGGCGGTCAGCCCCAGCATTTT. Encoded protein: CAWSVSRQGGQPQHF.

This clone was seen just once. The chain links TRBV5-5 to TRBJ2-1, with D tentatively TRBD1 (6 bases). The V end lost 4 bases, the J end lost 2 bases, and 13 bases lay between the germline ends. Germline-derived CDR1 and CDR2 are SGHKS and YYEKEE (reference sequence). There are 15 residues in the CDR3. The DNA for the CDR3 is TGTGCCAGCAGCCTAACAGGGCGCGCCTACAATGAGCAGTTCTTC. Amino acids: CASSLTGRAYNEQFF.

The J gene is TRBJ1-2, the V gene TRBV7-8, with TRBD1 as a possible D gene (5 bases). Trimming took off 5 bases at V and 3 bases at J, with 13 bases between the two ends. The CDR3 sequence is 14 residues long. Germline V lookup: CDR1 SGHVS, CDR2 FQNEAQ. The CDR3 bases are TGTGCCAGCAGCCCCGGGGGGGTGGACTATGGCTACACCTTC. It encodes CASSPGGVDYGYTF.

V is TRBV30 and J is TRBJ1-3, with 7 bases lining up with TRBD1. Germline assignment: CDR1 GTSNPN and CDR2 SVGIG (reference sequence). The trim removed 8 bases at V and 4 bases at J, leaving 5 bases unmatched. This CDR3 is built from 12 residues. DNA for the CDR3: TGTGCCCGACAGGGTGACGGAAACACCATATATTTT. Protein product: CARQGDGNTIYF. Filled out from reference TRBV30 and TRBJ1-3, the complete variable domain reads SQTIHQWPATLVQPVGSPLSLECTVEGTSNPNLYWYRQAAGRGLQLLFYSVGIGQISSEVPQNLSASRPQDRQFILSSKKLLLSDSGFYLCARQGDGNTIYFGEGSWLTVV.

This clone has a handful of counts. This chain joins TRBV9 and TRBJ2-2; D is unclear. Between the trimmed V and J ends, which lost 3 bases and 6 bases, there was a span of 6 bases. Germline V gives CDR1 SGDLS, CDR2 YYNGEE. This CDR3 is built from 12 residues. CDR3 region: CASSAVSGELFF. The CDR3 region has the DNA TGTGCCAGCAGCGCTGTGTCCGGGGAGCTGTTTTTT. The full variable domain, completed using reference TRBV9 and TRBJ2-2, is DSGVTQTPKHLITATGQRVTLRCSPRSGDLSVYWYQQSLDQGLQFLIQYYNGEERAKGNILERFSAQQFPDLHSELNLSSLELGDSALYFCASSAVSGELFFGEGSRLTVL.

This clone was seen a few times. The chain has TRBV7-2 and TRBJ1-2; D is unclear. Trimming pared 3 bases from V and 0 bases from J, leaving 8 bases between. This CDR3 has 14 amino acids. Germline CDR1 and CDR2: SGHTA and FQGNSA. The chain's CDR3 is CASSFTPTNYGYTF. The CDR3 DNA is TGTGCCAGCAGCTTCACACCGACTAACTATGGCTACACCTTC.

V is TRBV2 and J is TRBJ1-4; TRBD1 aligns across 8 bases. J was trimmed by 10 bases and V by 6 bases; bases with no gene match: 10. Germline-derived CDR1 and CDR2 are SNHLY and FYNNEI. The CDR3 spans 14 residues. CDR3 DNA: TGTGCCAGCAGACTCACAGGACAGGGCGGAAAACTGTTTTTT. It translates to CASRLTGQGGKLFF. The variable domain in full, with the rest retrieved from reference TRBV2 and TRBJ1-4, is EPEVTQTPSHQVTQMGQEVILRCVPISNHLYFYWYRQILGQKVEFLVSFYNNEISEKSEIFDDQFSVERPDGSNFTLKIRSTKLEDSAMYFCASRLTGQGGKLFFGSGTQLSVL.

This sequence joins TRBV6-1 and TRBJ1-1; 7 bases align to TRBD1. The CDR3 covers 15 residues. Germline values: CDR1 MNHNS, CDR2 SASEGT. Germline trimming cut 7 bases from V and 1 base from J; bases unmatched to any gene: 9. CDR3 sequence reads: CASTRQGLGNTEAFF. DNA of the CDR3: TGTGCCAGCACTAGACAGGGCCTCGGGAACACTGAAGCTTTCTTT.

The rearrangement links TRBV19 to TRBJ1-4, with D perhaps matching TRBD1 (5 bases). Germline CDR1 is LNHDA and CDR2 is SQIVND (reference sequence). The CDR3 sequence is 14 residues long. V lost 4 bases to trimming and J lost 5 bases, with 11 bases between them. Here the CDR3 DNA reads TGTGCCAGTAGTAGTGACAGATGGAATGAAAAACTGTTTTTT. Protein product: CASSSDRWNEKLFF.

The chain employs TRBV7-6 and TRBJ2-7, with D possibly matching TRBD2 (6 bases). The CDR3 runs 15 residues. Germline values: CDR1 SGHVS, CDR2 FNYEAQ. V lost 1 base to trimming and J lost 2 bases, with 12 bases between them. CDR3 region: CASSLEAGFPYEQYF. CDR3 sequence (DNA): TGTGCCAGCAGCTTAGAAGCGGGTTTCCCCTACGAGCAGTACTTC.

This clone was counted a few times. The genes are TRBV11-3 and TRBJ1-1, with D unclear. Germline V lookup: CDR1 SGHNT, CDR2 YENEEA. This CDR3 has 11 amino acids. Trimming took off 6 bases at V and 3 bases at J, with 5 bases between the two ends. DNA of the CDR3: TGTGCCAGCAGGTCCGACACTGAAGCTTTCTTT. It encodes CASRSDTEAFF. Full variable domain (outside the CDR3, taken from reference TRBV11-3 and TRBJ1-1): EAGVVQSPRYKIIEKKQPVAFWCNPISGHNTLYWYLQNLGQGPELLIRYENEEAVDDSQLPKDRFSAERLKGVDSTLKIQPAELGDSAVYLCASRSDTEAFFGQGTRLTVV.

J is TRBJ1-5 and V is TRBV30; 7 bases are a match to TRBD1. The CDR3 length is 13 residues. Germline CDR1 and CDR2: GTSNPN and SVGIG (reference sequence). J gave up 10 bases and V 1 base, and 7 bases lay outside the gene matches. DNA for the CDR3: TGTGCCTGGAGTGGACAGGGAGACGGTCCCCAGCATTTT. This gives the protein CAWSGQGDGPQHF.

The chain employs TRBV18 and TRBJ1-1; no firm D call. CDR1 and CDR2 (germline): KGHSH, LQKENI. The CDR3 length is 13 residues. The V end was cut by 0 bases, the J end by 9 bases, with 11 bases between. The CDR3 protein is CASSPPGYEKAFF. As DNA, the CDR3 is TGTGCCAGCTCACCACCCGGGTACGAAAAAGCTTTCTTT.

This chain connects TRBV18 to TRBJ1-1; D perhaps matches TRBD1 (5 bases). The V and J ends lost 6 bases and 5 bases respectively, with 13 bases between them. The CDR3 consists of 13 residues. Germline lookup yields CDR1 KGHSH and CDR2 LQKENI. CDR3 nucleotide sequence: TGTGCCAGCTCCCCAATCCCAGGGACTGAAGCTTTCTTT. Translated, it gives CASSPIPGTEAFF.

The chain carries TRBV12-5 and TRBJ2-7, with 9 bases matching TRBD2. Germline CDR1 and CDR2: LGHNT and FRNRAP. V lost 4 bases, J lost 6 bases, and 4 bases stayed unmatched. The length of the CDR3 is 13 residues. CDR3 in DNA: TGTGCTAGTGGTTCGCTAGCGGGAAGCGAGCAGTACTTC. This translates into CASGSLAGSEQYF.

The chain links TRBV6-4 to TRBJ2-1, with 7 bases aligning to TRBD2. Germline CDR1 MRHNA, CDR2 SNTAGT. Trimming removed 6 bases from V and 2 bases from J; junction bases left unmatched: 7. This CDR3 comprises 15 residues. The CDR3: CASREWEGPYNEQFF. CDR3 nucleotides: TGTGCCAGCAGAGAATGGGAGGGCCCCTACAATGAGCAGTTCTTC.

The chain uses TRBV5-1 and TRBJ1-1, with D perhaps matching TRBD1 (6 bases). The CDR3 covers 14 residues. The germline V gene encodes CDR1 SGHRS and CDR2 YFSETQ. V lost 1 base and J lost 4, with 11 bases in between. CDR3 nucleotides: TGCGCCAGCAGCTTGAACGGGGGGGCCACTGAAGCTTTCTTT. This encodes CASSLNGGATEAFF. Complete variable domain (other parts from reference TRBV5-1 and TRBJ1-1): KAGVTQTPRYLIKTRGQQVTLSCSPISGHRSVSWYQQTPGQGLQFLFEYFSETQRNKGNFPGRFSGRQFSNSRSEMNVSTLELGDSALYLCASSLNGGATEAFFGQGTRLTVV.

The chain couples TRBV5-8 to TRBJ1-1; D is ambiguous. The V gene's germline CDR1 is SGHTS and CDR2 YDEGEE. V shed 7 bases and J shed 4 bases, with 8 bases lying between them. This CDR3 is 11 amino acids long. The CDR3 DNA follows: TGTGCCAGCGCGGGAGTCACTGAAGCTTTCTTT. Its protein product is CASAGVTEAFF.